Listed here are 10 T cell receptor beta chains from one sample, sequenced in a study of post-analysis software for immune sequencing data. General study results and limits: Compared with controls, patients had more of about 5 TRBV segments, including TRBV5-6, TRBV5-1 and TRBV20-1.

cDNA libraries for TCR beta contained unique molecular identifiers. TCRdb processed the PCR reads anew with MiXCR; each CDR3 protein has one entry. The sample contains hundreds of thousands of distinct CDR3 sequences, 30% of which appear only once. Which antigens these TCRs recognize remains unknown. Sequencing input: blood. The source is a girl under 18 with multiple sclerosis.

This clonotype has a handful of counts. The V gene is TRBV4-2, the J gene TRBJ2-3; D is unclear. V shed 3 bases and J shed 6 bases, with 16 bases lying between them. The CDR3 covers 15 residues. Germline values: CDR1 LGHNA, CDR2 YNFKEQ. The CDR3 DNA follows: TGTGCCAGCAGCCATCCCTACGACGGTGCCGATACGCAGTATTTT. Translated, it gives CASSHPYDGADTQYF.

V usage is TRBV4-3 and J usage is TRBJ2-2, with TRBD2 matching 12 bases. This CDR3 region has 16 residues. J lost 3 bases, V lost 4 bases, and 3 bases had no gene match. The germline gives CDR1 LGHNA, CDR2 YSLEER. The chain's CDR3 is CASSPTSGSYTGELFF. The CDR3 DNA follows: TGCGCCAGCAGCCCGACTAGCGGGAGTTACACCGGGGAGCTGTTTTTT.

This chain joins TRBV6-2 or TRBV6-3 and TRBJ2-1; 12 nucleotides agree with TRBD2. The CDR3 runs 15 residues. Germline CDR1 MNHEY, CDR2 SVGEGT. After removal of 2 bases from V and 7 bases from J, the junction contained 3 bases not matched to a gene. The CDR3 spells CASSYPLAGGNEQFF. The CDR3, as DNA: TGTGCCAGCAGTTACCCGCTAGCGGGGGGGAATGAGCAGTTCTTC.

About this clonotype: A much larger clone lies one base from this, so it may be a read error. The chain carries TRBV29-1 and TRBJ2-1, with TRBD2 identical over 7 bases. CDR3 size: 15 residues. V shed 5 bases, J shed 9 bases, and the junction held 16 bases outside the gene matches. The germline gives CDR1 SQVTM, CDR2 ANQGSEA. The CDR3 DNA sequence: TGCAGCGTTTCGCTTTGGACTAGTCAGCGCGGTGAGCAGTTCTTC. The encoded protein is CSVSLWTSQRGEQFF.

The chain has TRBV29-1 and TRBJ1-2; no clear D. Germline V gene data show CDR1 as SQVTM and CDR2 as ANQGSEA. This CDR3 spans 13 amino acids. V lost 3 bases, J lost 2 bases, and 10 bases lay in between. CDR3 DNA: TGCAGCGTTGAGTCGGGGAGAAACTATGGCTACACCTTC. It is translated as CSVESGRNYGYTF.

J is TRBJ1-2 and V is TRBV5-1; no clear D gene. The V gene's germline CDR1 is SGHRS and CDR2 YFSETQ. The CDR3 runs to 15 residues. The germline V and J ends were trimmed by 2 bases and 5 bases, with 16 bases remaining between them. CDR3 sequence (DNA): TGCGCCAGCAGCTTTCCACAGCCGTCTCCTTATGGCTACACCTTC. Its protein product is CASSFPQPSPYGYTF.

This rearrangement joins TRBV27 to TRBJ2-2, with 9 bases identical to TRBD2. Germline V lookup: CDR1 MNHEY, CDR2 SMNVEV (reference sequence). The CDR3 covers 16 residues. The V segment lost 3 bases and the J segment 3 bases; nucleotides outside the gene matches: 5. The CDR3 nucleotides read TGTGCCAGCAGTTTCTCGACTAGCGGATACACCGGGGAGCTGTTTTTT. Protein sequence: CASSFSTSGYTGELFF.

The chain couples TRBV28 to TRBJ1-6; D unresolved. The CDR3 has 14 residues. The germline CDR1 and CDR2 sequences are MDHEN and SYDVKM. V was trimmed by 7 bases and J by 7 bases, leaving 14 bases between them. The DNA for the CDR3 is TGTGCCAGCACCCGGGCGGGCAGAAATTCACCCCTCCACTTT. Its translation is CASTRAGRNSPLHF.

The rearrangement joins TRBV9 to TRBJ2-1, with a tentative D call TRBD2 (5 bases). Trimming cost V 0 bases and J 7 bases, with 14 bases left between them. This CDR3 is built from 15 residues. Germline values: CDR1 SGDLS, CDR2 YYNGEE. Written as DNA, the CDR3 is TGTGCCAGCAGCGTAGAGGAAGGGAGAGGGAATGAGCAGTTCTTC. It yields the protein CASSVEEGRGNEQFF.

The CDR3 region has the DNA TGCGCCAGCAGCTTGGGTTCAGCCACTACCTACGAGCAGTACTTC. Its translation: CASSLGSATTYEQYF. The V and J genes are TRBV5-1 and TRBJ2-7; D not resolved. V was pared by 0 bases and J by 2 bases, with 12 bases between. The CDR3 loop spans 15 amino acids. Germline CDR1 is SGHRS and CDR2 is YFSETQ.